Sequencing of this T cell receptor (beta chain) was carried out in a study of cytomegalovirus exposure and HLA in healthy donors. For the study at large: Caucasian-associated ancestry cluster membership applied to under 85% of a few hundred genotyped donors.

The CDR3 extends over 15 amino acids. The V segment lost 2 bases and the J segment 4 bases; nucleotides outside the gene matches: 5. Germline CDR1 MNHEY, CDR2 SMNVEV (reference sequence). PCR used 60 Vbeta primers and 13 Jbeta primers. The table came from immunoSEQ multiplex PCR; TCRdb's copy has only in-frame clones and leaves some out. The sample has fewer than 350,000 clones; roughly 89% are singletons. Comment on this clone: Its antigen is unidentified.

Findings and limits, study-wide: Later findings reportedly placed an Asian-associated ancestry cluster below the roughly 660-donor mean for N-insertions. With DRB1 most and HLA-C fewest, TCR association rates differed between HLA loci in a later analysis. V- and J-gene trimming in TCR beta was tied to a missense DCLRE1C variant by an analysis performed later.

Input material: PBMCs. The chain uses TRBV27 and TRBJ2-1; 7 bases line up with TRBD1. This clonotype was obtained from a woman between 18 and 29 years old in good health and CMV-seronegative. The CDR3 loop is CASSLEGQQYNEQFF. CDR3 sequence (DNA): TGTGCCAGCAGTTTAGAGGGACAGCAGTACAATGAGCAGTTCTTC.